This entry concerns a single TCR beta chain. The source of the sample is a study of blood T cell repertoires in COVID-19. Study at large: The analysed material was cDNA or gDNA that came from T cells, B-cell-depleted T cells, or PBMCs.

TCRdb's copy holds only in-frame clones and misses some; the assay was immunoSEQ multiplex PCR. The data show 200,000 to 300,000 clones, nearly 85% seen once. J lost 3 bases, V lost 1 base, and 10 bases had no gene match. Germline V gives CDR1 SGHNT, CDR2 YENEEA. The CDR3 extends over 17 amino acids. This clonotype originated in a human donor in a cohort sampled during active COVID-19. This sequence joins TRBV11-3 and TRBJ2-5; 8 bases fit TRBD1. Sequencing was done on a sample of peripheral blood. The CDR3 loop is CASSLVDGGQGEETQYF. The CDR3 coding sequence is TGTGCCAGCAGCTTAGTCGATGGTGGACAGGGAGAAGAGACCCAGTACTTC.